The present T cell receptor beta chain was sequenced within a study of cytomegalovirus exposure and HLA in healthy donors. The study ran its PCR with 60 Vbeta and 13 Jbeta primers. Study processing details: Per a later analysis, the number of unique TCR beta chains was roughly 80 million, of which some 10 million were shared. Some clones are missing from TCRdb's copy, which holds only in-frame ones; the method was immunoSEQ multiplex PCR. The V and J calls and clone size are taken from that table; D and trimming were inferred from the DNA. This sample has fewer than 140,000 clones, with approximately 85% found just once. Note on this clone: In the same sample, other DNA sequences code for this CDR3.

V was shortened by 1 base and J by 4 bases, with 11 bases between the two germline ends. In germline, CDR1 is LGHNA, CDR2 YNFKEQ. This CDR3 spans 15 amino acids. The sequence was obtained from a man aged 45-65 years in good health and CMV-seronegative. The specimen was PBMCs. The chain uses TRBV4-2 and TRBJ1-3; D perhaps matches TRBD1 (5 bases). CDR3 DNA: TGTGCCAGCAGCCAAGTTGGTAACAGGGGAAACACCATATATTTT. It codes for CASSQVGNRGNTIYF.